In its sample, the clone carrying this T cell receptor beta chain was seen a few times. Its cognate antigen is unknown. J was trimmed by 8 bases and V by 5 bases; bases with no gene match: 11. The germline CDR1 and CDR2 sequences are MNHEY and SVGAGI. CDR3 length equals 15 residues. This entry is derived from a study of human T cells and chemical hapten exposure. General study points: It was expanded TCRs that formed significantly more large CDR3 similarity clusters than controls did.

Time point here: patch test 3, about 24 weeks after DPC sensitization. The treatment: therapeutic diphenylcyclopropenone sensitization with weekly scalp DPC. MiXCR was run by TCRdb on the RACE reads, yielding one entry per CDR3 protein. This repertoire shows approximately 86,000 distinct CDR3 sequences, roughly a tenth found once; its top ten account for 0.85% to 1.2%. The V call is TRBV6-5, the J call TRBJ2-3, with 9 bases matching TRBD1. Sequenced here: whole blood, sampled in connection with sensitization to the hapten diphenylcyclopropenone (DPC). The TCR originated in a young woman with alopecia areata. Some clones in this sample may be carry-over from other donors' samples. In DNA form, the CDR3 reads TGTGCCAGCAGTGCACCGGGACAGGGTTCGGGTACGCAGTATTTT. It is translated as CASSAPGQGSGTQYF.